A selection of T cell receptor beta chains follows, all from one sample in a study of blood T cell repertoires in COVID-19. Assay used: immunoSEQ multiplex PCR; TCRdb lists only in-frame clones, some missing. This table holds over 25,000 clones, about 85% found once. Sequenced sample: peripheral blood. The receptors derive from a human donor in a cohort sampled during active COVID-19. The CDR3 runs from the conserved cysteine through the conserved F or W. A D gene is named only where the DNA matches it firmly. Expanded clones get a size class; other rows say once, few or many, or leave the size out.

v_call: TRBV5-1; j_call: TRBJ2-1; d_call: TRBD2; clone_size: .; cdr3_aa: CASAGGREAGEQFF; cdr3_nt: TGCGCCAGCGCTGGTGGGAGGGAGGCAGGGGAGCAGTTCTTC
v_call: TRBV10-2; j_call: TRBJ2-1; d_call: .; clone_size: .; cdr3_aa: CASSEYSEQFF; cdr3_nt: TGCGCCAGCAGTGAATACTCTGAGCAGTTCTTC
v_call: TRBV2; j_call: TRBJ1-1; d_call: .; clone_size: .; cdr3_aa: CASRQGWGTEAFF; cdr3_nt: TGTGCCAGCAGACAGGGTTGGGGCACTGAAGCTTTCTTT
v_call: TRBV29-1; j_call: TRBJ2-7; d_call: .; clone_size: .; cdr3_aa: CSVGRGSSSYEQYF; cdr3_nt: TGCAGCGTTGGCAGGGGCTCGAGCTCCTACGAGCAGTACTTC
v_call: TRBV5-4; j_call: TRBJ1-1; d_call: .; clone_size: .; cdr3_aa: CASSFGQGEHTEAFF; cdr3_nt: TGTGCCAGCAGCTTCGGGCAGGGTGAGCACACTGAAGCTTTCTTT
v_call: TRBV7-9; j_call: TRBJ2-1; d_call: .; clone_size: .; cdr3_aa: CASTSFGVYNEQFF; cdr3_nt: TGTGCCAGCACCTCCTTCGGGGTCTACAATGAGCAGTTCTTC
v_call: TRBV2; j_call: TRBJ1-4; d_call: .; clone_size: .; cdr3_aa: CASIDTGNEKLFF; cdr3_nt: TGTGCCAGCATTGATACGGGTAATGAAAAACTGTTTTTT
v_call: TRBV13; j_call: TRBJ2-3; d_call: TRBD2; clone_size: .; cdr3_aa: CASSPMTSGRGTDTQYF; cdr3_nt: TGTGCCAGCAGCCCTATGACTAGCGGGAGGGGCACAGATACGCAGTATTTT
v_call: TRBV30; j_call: TRBJ2-7; d_call: .; clone_size: .; cdr3_aa: CARAFGGSDEQYF; cdr3_nt: TGTGCCCGCGCCTTTGGTGGGAGCGACGAGCAGTACTTC
v_call: TRBV19; j_call: TRBJ1-1; d_call: TRBD1; clone_size: .; cdr3_aa: CRTGGVNTEAFF; cdr3_nt: TGCCGAACAGGGGGCGTGAACACTGAAGCTTTCTTT
v_call: TRBV12-3/TRBV12-4; j_call: TRBJ1-5; d_call: .; clone_size: .; cdr3_aa: CASRDRGSQPQHF; cdr3_nt: TGTGCCAGCAGAGATCGAGGGAGTCAGCCCCAGCATTTT
v_call: TRBV18; j_call: TRBJ1-1; d_call: .; clone_size: .; cdr3_aa: CASSPSRGGNTEAFF; cdr3_nt: TGTGCCAGCTCACCGTCGAGGGGGGGGAACACTGAAGCTTTCTTT
v_call: TRBV19; j_call: TRBJ1-6; d_call: .; clone_size: few; cdr3_aa: CASSIDADTSYNSPLHF; cdr3_nt: TGTGCCAGTAGTATAGATGCCGACACCTCCTATAATTCACCCCTCCACTTT
v_call: TRBV30; j_call: TRBJ1-1; d_call: .; clone_size: .; cdr3_aa: CAWSVQEGTEAFF; cdr3_nt: TGTGCCTGGAGTGTCCAGGAGGGGACTGAAGCTTTCTTT
v_call: TRBV29-1; j_call: TRBJ1-1; d_call: .; clone_size: once; cdr3_aa: CSAHPTNTEAFF; cdr3_nt: TGCAGCGCTCACCCTACGAACACTGAAGCTTTCTTT
v_call: TRBV6-5; j_call: TRBJ2-7; d_call: TRBD1; clone_size: .; cdr3_aa: CASSSDRAYEQYF; cdr3_nt: TGTGCCAGCAGTTCCGACAGGGCCTACGAGCAGTACTTC
v_call: TRBV4-1; j_call: TRBJ1-4; d_call: TRBD1; clone_size: .; cdr3_aa: CASSPLGRDRQEKLFF; cdr3_nt: TGCGCCAGCAGCCCCCTAGGGCGGGACAGACAAGAAAAACTGTTTTTT
v_call: TRBV7-9; j_call: TRBJ1-5; d_call: .; clone_size: .; cdr3_aa: CASSLAGAGNQPQHF; cdr3_nt: TGTGCCAGCAGCTTAGCAGGGGCGGGCAATCAGCCCCAGCATTTT
v_call: TRBV5-1; j_call: TRBJ2-3; d_call: TRBD2; clone_size: .; cdr3_aa: CASSLPEGLAGLDTQYF; cdr3_nt: TGCGCCAGCAGCCTACCCGAAGGACTAGCGGGGTTAGATACGCAGTATTTT
v_call: TRBV30; j_call: TRBJ2-3; d_call: .; clone_size: .; cdr3_aa: CAWSLSYDTQYF; cdr3_nt: TGTGCCTGGAGTTTGAGTTACGATACGCAGTATTTT
v_call: TRBV3-1/TRBV3-2; j_call: TRBJ2-6; d_call: TRBD2; clone_size: .; cdr3_aa: CASSSGLVTGANVLTF; cdr3_nt: TGTGCCAGCAGCTCGGGACTAGTAACTGGGGCCAACGTCCTGACTTTC
v_call: TRBV11-1; j_call: TRBJ2-4; d_call: TRBD2; clone_size: .; cdr3_aa: CASSLGRLQGGDIQYF; cdr3_nt: TGTGCCAGCAGCTTAGGGAGGCTGCAGGGAGGGGACATTCAGTACTTC
v_call: TRBV18; j_call: TRBJ1-3; d_call: .; clone_size: .; cdr3_aa: CASSGASGNTIYF; cdr3_nt: TGTGCCAGCTCAGGGGCGTCTGGAAACACCATATATTTT
v_call: TRBV7-9; j_call: TRBJ2-1; d_call: TRBD1; clone_size: once; cdr3_aa: CASSFPAGQAGFHEQFF; cdr3_nt: TGTGCCAGCAGCTTCCCCGCCGGACAGGCCGGATTCCATGAGCAGTTCTTC
v_call: TRBV7-9; j_call: TRBJ2-7; d_call: .; clone_size: .; cdr3_aa: CASSLVQGSSYEQYF; cdr3_nt: TGTGCCAGCAGCTTAGTTCAGGGGAGCTCCTACGAGCAGTACTTC
v_call: TRBV4-1; j_call: TRBJ1-6; d_call: .; clone_size: once; cdr3_aa: CASSQLPLNSPLHF; cdr3_nt: TGCGCCAGCAGCCAACTACCTCTAAATTCACCCCTCCACTTT
v_call: TRBV30; j_call: TRBJ2-2; d_call: .; clone_size: .; cdr3_aa: CAWSVPATGELFF; cdr3_nt: TGTGCCTGGAGTGTACCCGCGACCGGGGAGCTGTTTTTT
v_call: TRBV7-3; j_call: TRBJ2-7; d_call: TRBD2; clone_size: .; cdr3_aa: CASSSLAASYEQYF; cdr3_nt: TGTGCCAGCAGCTCCCTAGCGGCCTCCTACGAGCAGTACTTC
v_call: TRBV6-5; j_call: TRBJ1-3; d_call: .; clone_size: .; cdr3_aa: CASSYDSLAGGNTIYF; cdr3_nt: TGTGCCAGCAGTTACGACTCCTTGGCCGGTGGAAACACCATATATTTT
v_call: TRBV7-3; j_call: TRBJ2-1; d_call: .; clone_size: .; cdr3_aa: CASSLDRYNEQFF; cdr3_nt: TGTGCCAGCAGCTTAGACAGATACAATGAGCAGTTCTTC